These T cell receptor beta chains were read from a single sample in a study of blood T cell repertoires in COVID-19. This table comes from immunoSEQ multiplex PCR, and its TCRdb copy is limited to in-frame clones, with some not included. The data hold fewer than 350,000 clones, with approximately 88% observed a single time. Source material: peripheral blood. The origin of the receptors is a woman aged 25-40 years with COVID-19, enrolled during active disease. Each CDR3 is given with its conserved first and last residue. A D gene is named only where the DNA matches it firmly. Size values are once, few and many counts, or a class for expanded clones, and some rows have none.

J | D | size | V | DNA | CDR3
TRBJ1-3 | . | . | TRBV7-2 | TGTGCCAGCAGCTCCTGGTTCGGAGGGGCCGGAAACACCATATATTTT | CASSSWFGGAGNTIYF
TRBJ1-4 | . | . | TRBV7-2 | TGTGCCAGCAAGCAGGGGTTTTCAACTAATGAAAAACTGTTTTTT | CASKQGFSTNEKLFF
TRBJ1-5 | TRBD1 | . | TRBV28 | TGTGCCAGCAGACCTGGGACAGGGGGCAATCAGCCCCAGCATTTT | CASRPGTGGNQPQHF
TRBJ1-2 | . | once | TRBV11-3 | TGTGCCAGCAGTCGGGGGGCACACTATGGCTACACCTTC | CASSRGAHYGYTF
TRBJ2-7 | TRBD1 | . | TRBV6-1 | TGTGCCAGCAGTTGGACAGGGGATGAGCAGTACTTC | CASSWTGDEQYF
TRBJ2-2 | . | once | TRBV30 | TGTGCCGGCGATCCGGGACACTCGAACACCGGGGAGCTGTTTTTT | CAGDPGHSNTGELFF
TRBJ1-2 | . | . | TRBV19 | TGTGCCAGTAGTATTACAGGGAATATGGCAGGCTACACCTTC | CASSITGNMAGYTF
TRBJ1-5 | TRBD1 | . | TRBV28 | TGTGCCAGCAGTTTATTCGGCAGGGGGCGTCTACAGCCCCAGCATTTT | CASSLFGRGRLQPQHF
TRBJ1-4 | . | . | TRBV5-1 | TGCGCCAGCAGCTGGATTAACGGAGCTAATGAAAAACTGTTTTTT | CASSWINGANEKLFF
TRBJ1-2 | . | . | TRBV27 | TGTGCCACCCTCTCCCCAGGGTTTAACTATGGCTACACCTTC | CATLSPGFNYGYTF
TRBJ1-1 | . | . | TRBV24-1 | TGTGCCACCAGCCCCCGGGAAAACACTGAAGCTTTCTTT | CATSPRENTEAFF
TRBJ2-1 | . | . | TRBV30 | TGTGCCATAGGCGGCGTCGTCAATGAGCAGTTCTTC | CAIGGVVNEQFF
TRBJ2-1 | TRBD1 | . | TRBV5-4 | TGTGCCAGCAGCGTGAGCAGGGGGAGTTACAATGAGCAGTTCTTC | CASSVSRGSYNEQFF
TRBJ2-3 | . | . | TRBV5-1 | TGCGCCAGCAGCCTACAGGGCACAGATACGCAGTATTTT | CASSLQGTDTQYF
TRBJ1-2 | . | . | TRBV6-5 | TGTGCCAGCAGGCTAACAGTTAACTATGGCTACACCTTC | CASRLTVNYGYTF
TRBJ2-7 | TRBD1 | . | TRBV5-4 | TGTGCCAGCAGCACCGGGACAGGGTTCAGGGACGAGCAGTACTTC | CASSTGTGFRDEQYF
TRBJ2-2 | . | . | TRBV7-2 | TGTGCCAGCAGCTTAAGGGGTCGTGGCACCGGGGAGCTGTTTTTT | CASSLRGRGTGELFF